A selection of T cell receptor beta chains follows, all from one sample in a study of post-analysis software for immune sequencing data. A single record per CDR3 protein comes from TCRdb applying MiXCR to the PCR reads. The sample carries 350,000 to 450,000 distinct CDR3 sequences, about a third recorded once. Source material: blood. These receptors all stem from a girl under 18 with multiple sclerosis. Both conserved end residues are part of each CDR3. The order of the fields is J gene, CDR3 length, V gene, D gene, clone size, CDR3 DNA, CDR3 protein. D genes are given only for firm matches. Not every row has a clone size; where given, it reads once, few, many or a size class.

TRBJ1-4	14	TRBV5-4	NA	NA	TGTGCCAGCAGCTTGATGGGAGATGATGAAAAACTGTTTTTT	CASSLMGDDEKLFF
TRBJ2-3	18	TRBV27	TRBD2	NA	TGTGCCAGCAGACCGACAAGGCTAGCGGGGGGGCGAGGCGATACGCAGTATTTT	CASRPTRLAGGRGDTQYF
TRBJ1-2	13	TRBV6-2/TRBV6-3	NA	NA	TGTGCCACCGGTTGGGCGGGCGGCTATGGCTACACCTTC	CATGWAGGYGYTF
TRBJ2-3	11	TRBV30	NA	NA	TGTGCCTGGAGTAGGGCAGATACGCAGTATTTT	CAWSRADTQYF
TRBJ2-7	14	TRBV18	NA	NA	TGTGCCAGTTCTACACAGGGAAGGTCCTACGAGCAGTACTTC	CASSTQGRSYEQYF
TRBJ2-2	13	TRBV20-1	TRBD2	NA	TGCAGTGCTCGGGGGGGCAACACCGGGGAGCTGTTTTTT	CSARGGNTGELFF
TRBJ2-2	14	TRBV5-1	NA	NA	TGCGCCAGCAGCCATTCCCAGAACACCGGGGAGCTGTTTTTT	CASSHSQNTGELFF
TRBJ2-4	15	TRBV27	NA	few	TGTGCCAGCAGTTTAAGGTGGGCGGGGGCGGACATTCAGTACTTC	CASSLRWAGADIQYF
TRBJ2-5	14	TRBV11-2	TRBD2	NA	TGTGCCAGCAGCCGGACTAGTGGGGTGGAGACCCAGTACTTC	CASSRTSGVETQYF
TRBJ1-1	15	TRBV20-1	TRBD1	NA	TGCAGTGCCAGGGGGGGAGCTGTAACGAACACTGAAGCTTTCTTT	CSARGGAVTNTEAFF
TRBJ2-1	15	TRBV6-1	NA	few	TGTGCCGGGGCCCATCTTGGACCTTACTACAATGAGCAGTTCTTC	CAGAHLGPYYNEQFF
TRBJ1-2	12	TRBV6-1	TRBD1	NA	TGTGCCAGCAGCGGGACAGGGAAGGGCATCACCTTC	CASSGTGKGITF
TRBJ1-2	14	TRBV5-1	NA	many	TGCGCCAGCAGCTTGCCCGACAGTATCTATGGCTACACCTTC	CASSLPDSIYGYTF
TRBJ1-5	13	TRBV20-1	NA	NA	TGCAGTGCGGGGGGGGGAGTTTATCAGCCCCAGCATTTT	CSAGGGVYQPQHF
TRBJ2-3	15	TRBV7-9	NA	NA	TGTGCCAGCAGCCTACCCCTAACTAGTTTGGTTACGCAGTATTTT	CASSLPLTSLVTQYF
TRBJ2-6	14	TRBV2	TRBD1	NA	TGTGCCAGCAGAGACAGGGCTGGGGCCAACGTCCTGACTTTC	CASRDRAGANVLTF
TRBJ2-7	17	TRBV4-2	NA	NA	TGTGCCAGCAGCCACACCCCCGTGGGGGAAGGGGCCTACGAGCAGTACTTC	CASSHTPVGEGAYEQYF
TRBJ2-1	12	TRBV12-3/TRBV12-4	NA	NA	TGTGCCAGCAGGCGGGACAGAGGAGAGCAGTTCTTC	CASRRDRGEQFF
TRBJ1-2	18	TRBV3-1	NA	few	TGTGCCAGCAGCCAAGTACTGTGGGGGAGGTCTACTAACTATGGCTACACCTTC	CASSQVLWGRSTNYGYTF
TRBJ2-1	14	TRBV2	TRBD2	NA	TGTGCCACCTCATGGGGGGGGGGCTACAATGAGCAGTTCTTC	CATSWGGGYNEQFF
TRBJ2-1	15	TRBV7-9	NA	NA	TGTGCCAGCGGCCAGGGACGGAATTTTAACAATGAGCAGTTCTTC	CASGQGRNFNNEQFF
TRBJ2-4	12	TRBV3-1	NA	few	TGTGCCAGCAGCCAAGGTCCAAACATTCAGTACTTC	CASSQGPNIQYF
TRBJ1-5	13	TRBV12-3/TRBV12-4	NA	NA	TGTGCCAGCAGCTGGACAGATAATCAGCCCCAGCATTTT	CASSWTDNQPQHF
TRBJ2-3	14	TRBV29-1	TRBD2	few	TGCAGCGTTGCTACTAGCGGGGGGGCAAATACGCAGTATTTT	CSVATSGGANTQYF
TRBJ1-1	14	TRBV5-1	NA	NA	TGCGCCAGCAGCTTGGCGGGGGCGAACACTGGAGCTTTCTTT	CASSLAGANTGAFF
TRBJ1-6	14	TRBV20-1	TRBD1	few	TGCAGTGCGCTGCCAGGGGGCCCTAGTTCACCCCTCCACTTT	CSALPGGPSSPLHF
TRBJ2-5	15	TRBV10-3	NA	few	TGTGCCATCAGTGAGGGTCTCTGGGGGAAAGAGACCCAGTACTTC	CAISEGLWGKETQYF
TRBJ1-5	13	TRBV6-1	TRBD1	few	TGTGCCAGCAGTGCAGACAGGGCTCAGCCCCAGCATTTT	CASSADRAQPQHF
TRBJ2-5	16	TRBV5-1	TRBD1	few	TGCGCCAGCAGCCCCCGGGACAGGGCAATCGAAGAGACCCAGTACTTC	CASSPRDRAIEETQYF
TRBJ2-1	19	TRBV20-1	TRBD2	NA	TGCAGTGCGCGCCCCGGGACTAGCGGGGCCCTACTTGACTACAATGAGCAGTTCTTC	CSARPGTSGALLDYNEQFF
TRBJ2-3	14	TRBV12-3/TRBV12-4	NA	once	TGTGCCAGCAGAGAATGGATAAAAACAGATACGCAGTATTTT	CASREWIKTDTQYF
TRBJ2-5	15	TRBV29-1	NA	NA	TGCAGCGTTGAATGGTCAGCACACCTGCAAGAGACCCAGTACTTC	CSVEWSAHLQETQYF
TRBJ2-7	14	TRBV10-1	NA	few	TGCGCCAGCAGTGAGTTGACGGACCCCTACGAGCAGTACTTC	CASSELTDPYEQYF
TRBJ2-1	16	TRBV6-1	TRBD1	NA	TGTGCCAGCAGTGAAGCTTGGCAGGGGGTCTACAATGAGCAGTTCTTC	CASSEAWQGVYNEQFF
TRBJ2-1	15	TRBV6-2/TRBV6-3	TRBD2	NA	TGTGCCAGCAGTGGGGGGGGAAGCTCCTACAATGAGCAGTTCTTC	CASSGGGSSYNEQFF
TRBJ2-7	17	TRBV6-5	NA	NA	TGTGCCAGCAGTTACTCGTTTTCCCCCGGGAACCCGTACGAGCAGTACTTC	CASSYSFSPGNPYEQYF
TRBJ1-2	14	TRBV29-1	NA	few	TGCAGCGTTGAAGATATAATTGGCGGCAATGGCTACACCTTC	CSVEDIIGGNGYTF
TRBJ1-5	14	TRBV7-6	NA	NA	TGTGCCAGCAGCTATGGACTAGACGCGGAGCCCCAGCATTTT	CASSYGLDAEPQHF
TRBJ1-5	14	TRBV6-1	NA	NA	TGTGCCAGCAGTGGATCGGTCGTTAATCAGCCCCAGCATTTT	CASSGSVVNQPQHF
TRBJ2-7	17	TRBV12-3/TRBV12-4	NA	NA	TGTGCCAGCAGTGAAAGTATAGGGATCCCCACCCAATACGAGCAGTACTTC	CASSESIGIPTQYEQYF
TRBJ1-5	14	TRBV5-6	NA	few	TGTGCCAGCAGCTTAATGGGAAGCAATCAGCCCCAGCATTTT	CASSLMGSNQPQHF
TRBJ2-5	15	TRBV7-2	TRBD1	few	TGTGCCAGCAGCTCCGGGACAGAAGCAGCCGGGACCCAGTACTTC	CASSSGTEAAGTQYF
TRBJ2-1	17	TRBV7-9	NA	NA	TGTGCCAGCAGCTTACGCGGCTCGCTCACCTCTTACAATGAGCAGTTCTTC	CASSLRGSLTSYNEQFF
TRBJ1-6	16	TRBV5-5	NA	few	TGTGCCAGCAGCTGGCGGGGTACGCCGGAGAATTCACCCCTCCACTTT	CASSWRGTPENSPLHF
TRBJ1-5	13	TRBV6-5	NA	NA	TGTGCCAGCAGCACCCAAGGGACGCAGCCCCAGCATTTT	CASSTQGTQPQHF
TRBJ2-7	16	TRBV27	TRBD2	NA	TGTGCCAGCAGTTCGAGGGCCAGCGGGAGAACCTACGAGCAGTACTTC	CASSSRASGRTYEQYF
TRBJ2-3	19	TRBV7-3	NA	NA	TGTGCCAGCAGCTCCCAGCGGGACAGCAAATATCCTAGCACAGATACGCAGTATTTT	CASSSQRDSKYPSTDTQYF
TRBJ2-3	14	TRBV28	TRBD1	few	TGTGCCAGCAGTCGACAGGGTGTTTCAGATACGCAGTATTTT	CASSRQGVSDTQYF
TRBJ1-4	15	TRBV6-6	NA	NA	TGTGCCAGCACCATCGGAGGGGTGACTAATGAAAAACTGTTTTTT	CASTIGGVTNEKLFF
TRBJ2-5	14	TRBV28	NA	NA	TGTGCCAGCAGTTTATTGGCCGGGGTAGAGACCCAGTACTTC	CASSLLAGVETQYF
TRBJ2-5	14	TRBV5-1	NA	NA	TGCGCCAGCAGCTTGCAGCGGCGGATGGAGACCCAGTACTTC	CASSLQRRMETQYF
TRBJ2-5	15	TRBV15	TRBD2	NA	TGTGCCACCAGCGCTAGACTAGCGGGGGGTCAGACCCAGTACTTC	CATSARLAGGQTQYF
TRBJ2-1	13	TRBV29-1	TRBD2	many	TGCAGCGCCAGCGGGGGGCCCTACAATGAGCAGTTCTTC	CSASGGPYNEQFF
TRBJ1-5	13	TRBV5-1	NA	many	TGCGCCAGCAGCCCGGAGGGGGATCAGCCCCAGCATTTT	CASSPEGDQPQHF
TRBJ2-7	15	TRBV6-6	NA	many	TGTGCCACCATTCGGCCGGGGGTCGGGACCTACGAGCAGTACTTC	CATIRPGVGTYEQYF
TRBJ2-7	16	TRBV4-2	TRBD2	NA	TGTGCCAGCAGCCGGGTGGGTAGCGGGGGGCGCGACGAGCAGTACTTC	CASSRVGSGGRDEQYF
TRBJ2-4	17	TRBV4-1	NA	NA	TGCGCCAGCAGTCCTGGGACCCCCGAGGGGGCCAAAAACATTCAGTACTTC	CASSPGTPEGAKNIQYF
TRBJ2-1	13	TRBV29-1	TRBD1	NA	TGCAGCGTTGAACCCAACCCCGGACAGGGGGAGTTCTTC	CSVEPNPGQGEFF
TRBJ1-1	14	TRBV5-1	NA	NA	TGCGCCAGCAGCTTGGTGGGGGGCCTGACTGAAGCTTTCTTT	CASSLVGGLTEAFF
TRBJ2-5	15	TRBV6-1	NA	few	TGTACCAGCAGGGCGGGGACCGCTGGATGGGAGACCCAGTACTTC	CTSRAGTAGWETQYF